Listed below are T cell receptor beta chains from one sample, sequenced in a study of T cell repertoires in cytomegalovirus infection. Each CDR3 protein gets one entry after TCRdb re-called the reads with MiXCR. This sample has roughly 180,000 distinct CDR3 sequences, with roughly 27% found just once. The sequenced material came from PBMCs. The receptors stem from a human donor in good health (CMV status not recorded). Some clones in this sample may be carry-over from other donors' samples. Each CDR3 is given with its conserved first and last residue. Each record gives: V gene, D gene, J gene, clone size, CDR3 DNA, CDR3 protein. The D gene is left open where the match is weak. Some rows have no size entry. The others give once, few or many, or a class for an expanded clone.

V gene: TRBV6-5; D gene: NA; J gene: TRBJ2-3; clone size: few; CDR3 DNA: TGTGCCAGCAGTTACTCGGTACCAGATACGCAGTATTTT; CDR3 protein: CASSYSVPDTQYF
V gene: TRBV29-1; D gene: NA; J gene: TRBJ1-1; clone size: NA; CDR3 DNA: TGCAGCGTTGGATTCAGGGGAGGGGGGAACACTGAAGCTTTCTTT; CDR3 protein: CSVGFRGGGNTEAFF
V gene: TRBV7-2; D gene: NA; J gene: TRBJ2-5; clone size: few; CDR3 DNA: TGTGCCAGCAGCTCCCTAGAGACCCAGTACTTC; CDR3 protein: CASSSLETQYF
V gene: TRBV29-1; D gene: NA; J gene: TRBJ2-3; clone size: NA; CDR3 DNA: TGCAGCGTTGAAGCGCCAGGGAAAGATACGCAGTATTTT; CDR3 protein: CSVEAPGKDTQYF
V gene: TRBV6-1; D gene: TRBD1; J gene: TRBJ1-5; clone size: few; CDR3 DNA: TGTGCCAGCATGGACAGGTACGAGCAGCCCCAGCATTTT; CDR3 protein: CASMDRYEQPQHF
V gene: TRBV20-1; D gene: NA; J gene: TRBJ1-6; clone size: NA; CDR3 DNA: TGCAGTGCTTCTACAGGGCAGAATTCACCCCTCCACTTT; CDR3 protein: CSASTGQNSPLHF
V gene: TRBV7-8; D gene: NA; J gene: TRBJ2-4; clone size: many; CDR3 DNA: TGTGCCAGCAGCACCTTCGAGGGTAAAAACATTCAGTACTTC; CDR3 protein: CASSTFEGKNIQYF
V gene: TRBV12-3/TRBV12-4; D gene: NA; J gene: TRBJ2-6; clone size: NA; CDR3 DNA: TGTGCCAGCAGTAACAGCCCGGGACGGATCTCTGGGGCCAACGTCCTGACTTTC; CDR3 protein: CASSNSPGRISGANVLTF
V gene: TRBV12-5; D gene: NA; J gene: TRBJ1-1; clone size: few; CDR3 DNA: TGTGCTAGTGGGGAAGCAGGGGTGCCTGAAGCTTTCTTT; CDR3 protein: CASGEAGVPEAFF
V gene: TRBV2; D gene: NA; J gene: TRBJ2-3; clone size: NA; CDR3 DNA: TGTGCCAGCAGTAAATCGACCTTCAGGGCGGCAGATACGCAGTATTTT; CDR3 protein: CASSKSTFRAADTQYF
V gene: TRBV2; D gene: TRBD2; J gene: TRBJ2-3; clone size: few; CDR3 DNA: TGTGCCAGCAGTGAAGATCGGCGGGGGGCCACAGATACGCAGTATTTT; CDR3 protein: CASSEDRRGATDTQYF
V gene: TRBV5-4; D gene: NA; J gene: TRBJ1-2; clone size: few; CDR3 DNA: TGTGCCAGCAGCTTGGCCGCCGGTGACTATGGCTACACCTTC; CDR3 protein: CASSLAAGDYGYTF
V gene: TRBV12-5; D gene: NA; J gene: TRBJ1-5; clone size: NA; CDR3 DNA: TGTGCTAGTGGTTTGCGAGGCGGCTCAAATCAGCCCCAGCATTTT; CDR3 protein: CASGLRGGSNQPQHF
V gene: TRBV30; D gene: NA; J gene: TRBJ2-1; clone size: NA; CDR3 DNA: TGTGCCTGTCGCGATGGGGCCCTCTCCTACAATGAGCAGTTCTTC; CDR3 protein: CACRDGALSYNEQFF
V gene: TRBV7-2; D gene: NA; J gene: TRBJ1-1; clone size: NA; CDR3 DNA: TGTGCCAGCAGCGTGGGGAGGTGGACTGAAGCTTTCTTT; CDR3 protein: CASSVGRWTEAFF
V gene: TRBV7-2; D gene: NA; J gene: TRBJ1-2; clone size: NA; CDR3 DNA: TGTGCCAGCAGCTTAGTCAGCGGAGGCTATGGCTACACCTTC; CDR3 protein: CASSLVSGGYGYTF
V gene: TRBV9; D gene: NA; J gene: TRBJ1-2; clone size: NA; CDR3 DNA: TGTGCCAGCAGCGCTCTCGGGGGGCTCCAAACGGGAGGCTACACCTTC; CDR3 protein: CASSALGGLQTGGYTF
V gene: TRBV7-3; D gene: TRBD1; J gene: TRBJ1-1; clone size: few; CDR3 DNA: TGTGCCAGCAGCTCCGACAGGGAAGGGACTGAAGCTTTCTTT; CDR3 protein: CASSSDREGTEAFF
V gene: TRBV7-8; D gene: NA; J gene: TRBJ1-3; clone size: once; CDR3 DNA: TGTGCCAGCAGCTTCGACGGGGGTATCTGGGACATCATATATTTT; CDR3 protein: CASSFDGGIWDIIYF
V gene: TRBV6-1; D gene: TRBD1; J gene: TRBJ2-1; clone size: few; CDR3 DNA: TGTGCCAGCAGGCAAACAGGGGCCGGGGAGCAGTTCTTC; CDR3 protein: CASRQTGAGEQFF
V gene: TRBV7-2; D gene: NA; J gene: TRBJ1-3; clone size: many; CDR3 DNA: TGTGCCAGCAGATGGGAGCCCGGGAGTGGAAACACCATATATTTT; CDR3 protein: CASRWEPGSGNTIYF
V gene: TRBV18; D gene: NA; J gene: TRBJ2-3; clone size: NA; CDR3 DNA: TGTGCCAGCACACCACGGATAATTGATACGCAGTATTTT; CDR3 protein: CASTPRIIDTQYF
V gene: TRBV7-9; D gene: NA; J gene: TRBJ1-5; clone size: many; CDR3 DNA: TGTGCCAGCAGCTTAGACGGACAGCCTCAGACGAATCAGCCCCAGCATTTT; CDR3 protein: CASSLDGQPQTNQPQHF
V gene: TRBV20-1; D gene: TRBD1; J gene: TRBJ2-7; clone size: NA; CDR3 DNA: TGCAGTGCTAGAGTCTGGAGGGGACAGGGTCGGTACGGTGACCCCTACGAGCAGTACTTC; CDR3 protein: CSARVWRGQGRYGDPYEQYF
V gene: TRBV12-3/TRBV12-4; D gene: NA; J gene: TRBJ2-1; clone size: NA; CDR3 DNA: TGTGCCAGCAGTCCTCCGGGGGTCTCCTACAATGAGCAGTTCTTC; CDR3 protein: CASSPPGVSYNEQFF
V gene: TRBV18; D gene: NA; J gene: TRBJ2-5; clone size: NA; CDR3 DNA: TGTGCCAGCTCCCTTGACTTTACTAGTATATCTTTCCAAGAGACCCAGTACTTC; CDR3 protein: CASSLDFTSISFQETQYF
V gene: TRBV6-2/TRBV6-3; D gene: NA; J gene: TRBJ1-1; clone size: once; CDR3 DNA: TGTGCCAGCAGACTTGTACAGGGGAACACTGAAGCTTTCTTT; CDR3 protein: CASRLVQGNTEAFF
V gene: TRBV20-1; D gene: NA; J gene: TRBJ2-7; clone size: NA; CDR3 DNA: TGCAGTGCTAGACCCGGGGGTCGGATGGAGCAGTACTTC; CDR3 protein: CSARPGGRMEQYF
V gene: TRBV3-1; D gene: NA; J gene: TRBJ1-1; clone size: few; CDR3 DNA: TGTGCCAGCAGCCAAGGCGTGGGTGCGAACACTGAAGCTTTCTTT; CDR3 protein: CASSQGVGANTEAFF
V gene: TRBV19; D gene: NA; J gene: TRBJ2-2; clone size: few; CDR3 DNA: TGTGCCAGTAGTACGGGGCCCGCCGGGGAGCTGTTTTTT; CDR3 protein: CASSTGPAGELFF
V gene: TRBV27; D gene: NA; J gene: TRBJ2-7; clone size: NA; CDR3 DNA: TGTGCCAGCAGTTCCCCGAGCCGGAGCAGCCTAAGCTCCTACGAGCAGTACTTC; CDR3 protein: CASSSPSRSSLSSYEQYF
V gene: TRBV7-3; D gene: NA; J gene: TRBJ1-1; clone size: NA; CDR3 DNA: TGTGCCAGCAGGACTACAGGGCGGTCTGAAGCTTTCTTT; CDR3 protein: CASRTTGRSEAFF
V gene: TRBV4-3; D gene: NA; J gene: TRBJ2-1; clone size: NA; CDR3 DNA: TGCGCCAGCAGCCAAGATGGACGGCCGAGCTCCTACAATGAGCAGTTCTTC; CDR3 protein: CASSQDGRPSSYNEQFF
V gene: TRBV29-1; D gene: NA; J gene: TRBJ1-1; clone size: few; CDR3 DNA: TGCAGCGTTGATCAGGGGCGGGAAGCTTTCTTT; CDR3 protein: CSVDQGREAFF
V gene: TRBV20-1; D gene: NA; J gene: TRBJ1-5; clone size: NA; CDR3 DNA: TGCAATGGGGTACAGGTCTGGGGTCAGCCCCAGCATTTT; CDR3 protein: CNGVQVWGQPQHF
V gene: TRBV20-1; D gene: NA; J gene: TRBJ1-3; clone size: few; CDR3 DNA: TGCAGTGCTAGATCATATTCGGAGGGGTCTGGTGGAAACACCATATATTTT; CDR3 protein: CSARSYSEGSGGNTIYF
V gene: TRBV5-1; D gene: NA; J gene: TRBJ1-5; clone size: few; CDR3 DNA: TGCGCCAGCAGCCTGGGGGGCAGGGGTAATCAGCCCCAGCATTTT; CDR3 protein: CASSLGGRGNQPQHF
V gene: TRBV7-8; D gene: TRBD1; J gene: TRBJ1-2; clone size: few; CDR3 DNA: TGTGCCAGCAGCCCCCAGGGGGCTGGGAGCTATGGCTACACCTTC; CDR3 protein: CASSPQGAGSYGYTF
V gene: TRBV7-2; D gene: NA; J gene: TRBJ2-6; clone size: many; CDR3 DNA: TGTGCCAGCAGCGGAGGAGCATCTGGGGCCAACGTCCTGACTTTC; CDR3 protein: CASSGGASGANVLTF
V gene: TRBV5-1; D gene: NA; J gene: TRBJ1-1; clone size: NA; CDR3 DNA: TGCGCCAGCAGGGACGGAAAAATACTAATGAACACTGAAGCTTTCTTT; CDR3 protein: CASRDGKILMNTEAFF
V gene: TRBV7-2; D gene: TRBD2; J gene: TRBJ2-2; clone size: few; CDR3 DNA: TGTGCCAGCAGCTTAGTGGTAGCGGGGTCCGGGGAGCTGTTTTTT; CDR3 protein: CASSLVVAGSGELFF
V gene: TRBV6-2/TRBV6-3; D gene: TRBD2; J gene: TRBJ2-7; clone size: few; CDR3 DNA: TGTGCCAGCAGTATCATGCTAGCGGGGAGCGAGCAGTACTTC; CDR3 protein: CASSIMLAGSEQYF
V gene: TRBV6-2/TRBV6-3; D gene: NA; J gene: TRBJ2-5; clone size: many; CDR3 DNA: TGTGCCAGCAGTTACGGGTTCCCATCCGTCCAAGAGACCCAGTACTTC; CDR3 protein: CASSYGFPSVQETQYF
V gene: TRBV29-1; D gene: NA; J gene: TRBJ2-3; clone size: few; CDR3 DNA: TGCAGCGTCGCCACCGGACGGGGAACCACAGATACGCAGTATTTT; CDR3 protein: CSVATGRGTTDTQYF
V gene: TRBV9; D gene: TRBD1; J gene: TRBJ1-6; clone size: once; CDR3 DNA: TGTTCCAGCAGCGTAGAAGGGACAGGGGGCTTGCCCCTCCACTTT; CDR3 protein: CSSSVEGTGGLPLHF
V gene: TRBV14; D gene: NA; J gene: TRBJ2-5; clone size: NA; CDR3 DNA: TGTGCCAGCAGCCAAGAGCGGGTCAGGACCCAGTACTTC; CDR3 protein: CASSQERVRTQYF